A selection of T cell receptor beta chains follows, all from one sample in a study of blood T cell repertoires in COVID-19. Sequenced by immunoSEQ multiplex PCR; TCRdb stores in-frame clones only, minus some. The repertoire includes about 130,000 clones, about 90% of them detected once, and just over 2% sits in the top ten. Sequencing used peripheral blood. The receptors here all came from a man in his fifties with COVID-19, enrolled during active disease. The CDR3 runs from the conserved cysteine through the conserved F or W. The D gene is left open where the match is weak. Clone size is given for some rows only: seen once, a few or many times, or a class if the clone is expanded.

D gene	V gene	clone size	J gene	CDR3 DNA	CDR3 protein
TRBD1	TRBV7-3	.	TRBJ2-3	TGTGCCAGCAGCATCTCCCGGGACAGAGGCACAGATACGCAGTATTTT	CASSISRDRGTDTQYF
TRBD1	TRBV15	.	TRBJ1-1	TGTGCCACCAGCCCGGACAGGGGGCGCGAGGCTGAAGCTTTCTTT	CATSPDRGREAEAFF
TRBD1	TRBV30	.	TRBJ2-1	TGTGCCTGGACCGGGCAGGGGGCCAACAATGAGCAGTTCTTC	CAWTGQGANNEQFF
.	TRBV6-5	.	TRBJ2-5	TGTGCCAGCAACCAGGGAATCGGGGAGACCCAGTACTTC	CASNQGIGETQYF
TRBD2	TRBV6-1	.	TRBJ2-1	TGTGCCAGCAGTGAAGCGATAGCGGGAGCGGTTAGGAATGAGCAGTTCTTC	CASSEAIAGAVRNEQFF
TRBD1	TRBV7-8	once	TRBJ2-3	TGTGCCAGCAGCTTGCTCCCGGGACAGGGGAGCACAGATACGCAGTATTTT	CASSLLPGQGSTDTQYF
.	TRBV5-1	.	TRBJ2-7	TGCGCCAGCAGCATCTCCGGGACAAGAAGCTATCAAGTGCAGTACTTC	CASSISGTRSYQVQYF
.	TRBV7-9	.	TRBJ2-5	TGTGCCAGCAGCACCCGGGATTCCCAAGAGACCCAGTACTTC	CASSTRDSQETQYF
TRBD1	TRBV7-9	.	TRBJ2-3	TGTGCCAGCAGCTTAGAGGGGGCCCTGGATACGCAGTATTTT	CASSLEGALDTQYF
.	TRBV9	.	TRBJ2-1	TGTGCCAGCAGCCGAACCGGGACTTGGGCGGATGAGCAGTTCTTC	CASSRTGTWADEQFF
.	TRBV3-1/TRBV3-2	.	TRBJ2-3	TGTGCCAGCAGCCAAGCGTCTAGCACAGATACGCAGTATTTT	CASSQASSTDTQYF
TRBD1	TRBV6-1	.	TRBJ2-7	TGTGCCAGCAGTGAAGCCCTCGGGGACAGGGTCATCTCCTACGAGCAGTACTTC	CASSEALGDRVISYEQYF
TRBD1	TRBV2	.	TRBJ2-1	TGTGCCAGCATCTACCGGGACAGGGCGGCTGAGCAGTTCTTC	CASIYRDRAAEQFF
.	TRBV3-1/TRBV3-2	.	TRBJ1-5	TGTGCCAGCAGCCAAGGTACGACAGCCAATCAGCCCCAGCATTTT	CASSQGTTANQPQHF
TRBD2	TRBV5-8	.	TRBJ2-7	TGTGCCAGCAGCTTGGGACTAGCGGGAGTTGGCGAGCAGTACTTC	CASSLGLAGVGEQYF
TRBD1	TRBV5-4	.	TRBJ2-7	TGTGCCAGCAGCTTCGGCCAGGGGGCGAGGGAGCAGTACTTC	CASSFGQGAREQYF
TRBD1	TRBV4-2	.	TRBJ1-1	TGTGCCAGCAGCCAAGTAGGGACAGTCGAAGCTTTCTTT	CASSQVGTVEAFF
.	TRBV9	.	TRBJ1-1	TGTGCCAGCAGCCCCCAGGGGTTGAACACTGAAGCTTTCTTT	CASSPQGLNTEAFF
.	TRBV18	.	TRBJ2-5	TGTGCCAGCTCACCCTACGGGCAGGGAGAGACCCAGTACTTC	CASSPYGQGETQYF
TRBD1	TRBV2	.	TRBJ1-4	TGTGCCAGCAGGGGACAGGGAGGGGAAAAACTGTTTTTT	CASRGQGGEKLFF
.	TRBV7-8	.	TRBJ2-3	TGTGCCAGCAGCTCAGAGGTCGGATACACAGATACGCAGTATTTT	CASSSEVGYTDTQYF
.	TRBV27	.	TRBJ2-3	TGTGCCAGCAGTTCCAGTAAGGATACGCAGTATTTT	CASSSSKDTQYF
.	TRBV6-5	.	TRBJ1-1	TGTGCCAGCAGACGAGGGGGACGAGACACTGAAGCTTTCTTT	CASRRGGRDTEAFF
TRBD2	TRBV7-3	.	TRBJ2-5	TGTGCCAGCAGCTTAGGCGGGAGGGAAGAGACCCAGTACTTC	CASSLGGREETQYF
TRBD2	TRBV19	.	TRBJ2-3	TGTGCCAGTAGTATCGCCGGGGGGGGGTCCACAGATACGCAGTATTTT	CASSIAGGGSTDTQYF
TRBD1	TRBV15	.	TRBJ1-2	TGTGCCACCAGCAGGAAATCAGTTCCCGGGACAGAGTATGGCTACACCTTC	CATSRKSVPGTEYGYTF
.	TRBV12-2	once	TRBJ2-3	TGTGCAAGTCGCCCTGGTGAGGAAGCTAGCACAGATACGCAGTATTTT	CASRPGEEASTDTQYF
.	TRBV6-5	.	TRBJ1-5	TGTGCCAGCAACGACATTAGCAATCAGCCCCAGCATTTT	CASNDISNQPQHF
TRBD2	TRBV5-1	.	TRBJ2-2	TGCGCCAGCAGCGTGGGACTAGCGGGAGGGCCCGGGGAGCTGTTTTTT	CASSVGLAGGPGELFF
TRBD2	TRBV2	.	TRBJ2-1	TGTGCCAGCAGCCCGGGACTAGCGTACCATGAGCAGTTCTTC	CASSPGLAYHEQFF
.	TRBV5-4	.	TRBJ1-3	TGTGCCAGCAGTGCAGGGTCTATTGGAAACACCATATATTTT	CASSAGSIGNTIYF
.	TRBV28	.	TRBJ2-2	TGTGCCAGCAGTTTAGCGGGTCACGCGAACACCGGGGAGCTGTTTTTT	CASSLAGHANTGELFF
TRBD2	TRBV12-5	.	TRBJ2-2	TGTGCTAGTGGTTTGGGAACCGGGGCGGGAGGGCTCTCCGGGGAGCTGTTTTTT	CASGLGTGAGGLSGELFF
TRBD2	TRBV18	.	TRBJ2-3	TGTGCCAGCTCACCACGGCTAGCGGGCTCCACAGATACGCAGTATTTT	CASSPRLAGSTDTQYF
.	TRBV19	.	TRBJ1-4	TGTGCCAGTAGTATCCACAGGGAGAACCGGCGGCTGTTTTTT	CASSIHRENRRLFF
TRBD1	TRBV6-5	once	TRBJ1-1	TGTGCCAGCACCAGGACAGGGCAAGGCACTGAAGCTTTCTTT	CASTRTGQGTEAFF
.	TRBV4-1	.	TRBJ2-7	TGCGCCAGCAGCCAAGTGAGAACTGGTGGCGAGCAGTACTTC	CASSQVRTGGEQYF
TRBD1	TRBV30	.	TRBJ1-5	TGTGCCTGGAACCAAGGACAGGTAGATCAGCCCCAGCATTTT	CAWNQGQVDQPQHF
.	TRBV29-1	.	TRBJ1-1	TGCAGCGTTGAAGCCTGGAGGCAGGAAACGGGAGCTTTCTTT	CSVEAWRQETGAFF
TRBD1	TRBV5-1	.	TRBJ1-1	TGCGCCAGCAGCTTTACAGGGGGGGTCGGCACTGAAGCTTTCTTT	CASSFTGGVGTEAFF
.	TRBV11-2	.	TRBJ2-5	TGTGCCAGCAGCTACAATCCAACGTCTCCCCAAGAGACCCAGTACTTC	CASSYNPTSPQETQYF
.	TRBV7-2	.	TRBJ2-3	TGTGCCAGCAGCTTAGCGGCCGCAGATACGCAGTATTTT	CASSLAAADTQYF
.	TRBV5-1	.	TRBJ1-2	TGCGCCAGTTCCTTGGTAGAGAGATTTTATGGCTACACCTTC	CASSLVERFYGYTF
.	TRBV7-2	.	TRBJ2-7	TGTGCCAGCAGGCCGCCGAGCGGCTCCTCCTACGAGCAGTACTTC	CASRPPSGSSYEQYF
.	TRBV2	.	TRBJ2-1	TGTGCCAGCAACAGGGGAGGCGATGAGCAGTTCTTC	CASNRGGDEQFF
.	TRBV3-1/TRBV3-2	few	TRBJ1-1	TGTGCCAGCAGCCAAGGGGGCTCGACCACTGAAGCTTTCTTT	CASSQGGSTTEAFF
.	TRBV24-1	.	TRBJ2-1	TGTGCCACCAGTGCGGCGGGGTCCTACAATGAGCAGTTCTTC	CATSAAGSYNEQFF
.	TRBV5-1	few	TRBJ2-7	TGCGCCAGCAGCTTGTCCCCAGGGGTCGAGCAGTACTTC	CASSLSPGVEQYF
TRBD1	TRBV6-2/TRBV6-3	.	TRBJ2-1	TGTGCCAGCAGCCACCGGGACAGCTACAATGAGCAGTTCTTC	CASSHRDSYNEQFF
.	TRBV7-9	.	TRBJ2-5	TGTGCCAGCAGCTTAGGAGCAGGGATCCAAGAGACCCAGTACTTC	CASSLGAGIQETQYF
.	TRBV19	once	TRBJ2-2	TGTGCCAGCCGAACCCAGGGGAGGAACACCGGGGAGCTGTTTTTT	CASRTQGRNTGELFF
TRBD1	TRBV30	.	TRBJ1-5	TGTGCCTTTGACAGGGACGGCAATCAGCCCCAGCATTTT	CAFDRDGNQPQHF
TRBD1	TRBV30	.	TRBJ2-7	TGTGCCTGGAGTTCGGGACAGGGTTTCTACGAGCAGTACTTC	CAWSSGQGFYEQYF
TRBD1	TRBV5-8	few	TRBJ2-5	TGTGCCAGCAGACCAACAGGGGCAGAGACCCAGTACTTC	CASRPTGAETQYF
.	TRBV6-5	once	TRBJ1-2	TGTGCCAGCAGTTCGCGAACAGATGGTCCAGGTCGTGGCTACACCTTC	CASSSRTDGPGRGYTF